This TCR beta chain is from a study of blood T cell repertoires in COVID-19. Germline lookup yields CDR1 SGHTS and CDR2 YDEGEE. This CDR3 has 16 residues. Losses at the gene ends were 3 bases for V and 2 bases for J; bases not matched to a gene: 8. Clones were read by immunoSEQ multiplex PCR, and TCRdb kept only the in-frame ones, dropping some. Of roughly 280,000 clones in the sample, roughly 84% were seen once. This TCR came from a man between 60 and 75 years old with acute or convalescent COVID-19. The chain combines TRBV5-8 with TRBJ2-1; 7 bases are a match to TRBD2. Sequenced: peripheral blood. The CDR3 spells CASSSALSGPYNEQFF. CDR3 bases: TGTGCCAGCAGCTCTGCCCTTAGCGGGCCCTACAATGAGCAGTTCTTC.